This T cell receptor (beta chain) was obtained from a study of T cell responses to AZD1222 COVID-19 vaccine. The CDR3 totals 12 residues. V lost 5 bases and J lost 6; bases outside the gene matches: 1. CDR1 is SNHLY, CDR2 FYNNEI, per germline. The protocol was immunoSEQ multiplex PCR, while the TCRdb copy is restricted to in-frame clones and leaves out a portion. In the table there are approximately 90,000 clones, 85% to 90% of which are singletons. The rearrangement links TRBV2 to TRBJ1-2, with 9 positions matching TRBD1. The input for sequencing was peripheral blood, taken on day 0 of AZD1222 vaccination. This sequence was found in an adult in good health. The CDR3 protein is CASSRTGDGYTF. For the CDR3, the DNA is TGTGCCAGCAGTCGGACAGGGGATGGCTACACCTTC.